This T cell receptor beta chain emerged from a study of T cell responses to AZD1222 COVID-19 vaccine. Concerning this clone: Antigen unknown.

The CDR3 extends over 14 amino acids. Germline V lookup: CDR1 LGHNA, CDR2 YNFKEQ. Trimming removed 3 bases at V and 7 bases at J, with 12 bases between. Overall study findings and caveats: As reported, nearly half of all spike-specific TCRs target variant regions that are unmutated. Donor demographics were predominantly white British with a female majority; clonal diversity may be underestimated.

Clones were read by immunoSEQ multiplex PCR, and TCRdb kept only the in-frame ones, dropping some. The sample lists roughly 99,000 clones, about 89% occurring once. This TCR derives from an adult who received the AZD1222 COVID-19 vaccine. Specimen: peripheral blood, collected 28 days after the second AZD1222 dose. This rearrangement joins TRBV4-2 to TRBJ1-4; no clear D gene. This CDR3 is CASSQGDAGEKLFF. CDR3 bases: TGTGCCAGCAGCCAGGGAGATGCGGGTGAAAAACTGTTTTTT.